This T cell receptor (beta chain) was recorded in a study of cytomegalovirus exposure and HLA in healthy donors. PCR was performed using 60 Vbeta and 13 Jbeta primers. The assay was immunoSEQ multiplex PCR, and TCRdb's table has in-frame clones only and misses some. This sample yields about 120,000 clones, of which about 75% are seen a single time; around 28% belongs to the top ten. This CDR3 has 13 residues. Germline CDR1 and CDR2: LNHDA and SQIVND (reference sequence). The V gene end was trimmed by 5 bases and the J gene end by 11 bases; junction bases not matched to a gene: 9. The chain employs TRBV19 and TRBJ2-5, with 9 positions matching TRBD1. The sequenced sample consisted of PBMCs. The clonotype was recovered from a man aged 60 to 75 in good health and CMV-seropositive. Here the CDR3 DNA reads TGTGCCAGTAGTTGGACAGGGGCCTTGGAGCAGTACTTC. It yields the protein CASSWTGALEQYF.